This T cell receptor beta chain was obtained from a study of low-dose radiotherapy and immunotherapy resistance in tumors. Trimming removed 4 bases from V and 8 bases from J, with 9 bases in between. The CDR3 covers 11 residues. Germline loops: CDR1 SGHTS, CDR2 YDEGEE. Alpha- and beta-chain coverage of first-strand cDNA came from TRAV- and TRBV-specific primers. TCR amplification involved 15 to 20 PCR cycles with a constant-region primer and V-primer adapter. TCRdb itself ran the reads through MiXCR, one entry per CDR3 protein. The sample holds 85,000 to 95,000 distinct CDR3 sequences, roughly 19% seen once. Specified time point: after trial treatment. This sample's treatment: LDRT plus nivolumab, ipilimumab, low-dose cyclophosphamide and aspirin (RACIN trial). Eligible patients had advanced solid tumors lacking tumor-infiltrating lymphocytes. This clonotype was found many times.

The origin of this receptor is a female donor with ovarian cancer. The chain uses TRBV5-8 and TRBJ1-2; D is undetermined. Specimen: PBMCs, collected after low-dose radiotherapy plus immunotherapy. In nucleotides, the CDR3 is TGTGCCAGCAGCCCTATTCTGGGCTACACCTTC. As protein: CASSPILGYTF. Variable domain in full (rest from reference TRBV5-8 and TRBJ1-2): EAGVTQSPTHLIKTRGQQATLRCSPISGHTSVYWYQQALGLGLQFLLWYDEGEERNRGNFPPRFSGRQFPNYSSELNVNALELEDSALYLCASSPILGYTFGSGTRLTVV.